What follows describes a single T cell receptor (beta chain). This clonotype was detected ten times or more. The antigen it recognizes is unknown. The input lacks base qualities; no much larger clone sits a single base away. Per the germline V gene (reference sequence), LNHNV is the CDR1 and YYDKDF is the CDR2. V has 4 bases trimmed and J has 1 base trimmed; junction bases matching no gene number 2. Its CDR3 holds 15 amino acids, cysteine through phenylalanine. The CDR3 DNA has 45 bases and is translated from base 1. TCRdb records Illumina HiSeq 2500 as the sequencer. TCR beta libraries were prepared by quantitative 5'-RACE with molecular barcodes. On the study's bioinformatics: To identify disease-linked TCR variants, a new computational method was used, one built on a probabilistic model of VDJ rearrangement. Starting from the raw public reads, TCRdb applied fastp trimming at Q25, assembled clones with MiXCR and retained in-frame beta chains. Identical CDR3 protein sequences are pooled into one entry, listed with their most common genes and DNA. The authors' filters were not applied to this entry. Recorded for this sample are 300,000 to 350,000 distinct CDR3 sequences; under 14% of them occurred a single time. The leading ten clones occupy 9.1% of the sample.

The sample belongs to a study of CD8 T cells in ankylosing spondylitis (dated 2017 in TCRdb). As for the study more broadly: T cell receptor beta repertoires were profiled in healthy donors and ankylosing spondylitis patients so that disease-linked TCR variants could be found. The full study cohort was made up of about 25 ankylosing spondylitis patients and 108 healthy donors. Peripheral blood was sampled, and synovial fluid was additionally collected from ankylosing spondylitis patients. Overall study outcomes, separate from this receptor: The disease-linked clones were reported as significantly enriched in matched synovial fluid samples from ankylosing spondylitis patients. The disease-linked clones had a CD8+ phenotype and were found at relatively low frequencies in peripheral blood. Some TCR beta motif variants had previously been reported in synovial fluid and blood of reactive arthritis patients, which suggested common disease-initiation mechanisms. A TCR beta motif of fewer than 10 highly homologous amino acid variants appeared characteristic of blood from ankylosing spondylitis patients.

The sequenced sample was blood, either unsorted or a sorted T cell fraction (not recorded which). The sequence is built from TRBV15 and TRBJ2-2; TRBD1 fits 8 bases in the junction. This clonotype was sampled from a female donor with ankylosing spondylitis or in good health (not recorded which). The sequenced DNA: TGTGCCACCAGCACAGGGGGCCAGAACACCGGGGAGCTGTTTTTT. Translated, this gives CATSTGGQNTGELFF.